The rows below give T cell receptor beta chains drawn from one sample of a study of Tregs in tolerant kidney transplant recipients. The protocol was immunoSEQ multiplex PCR, while the TCRdb copy is restricted to in-frame clones and leaves out a portion. In the table there are about 83,000 clones, 95% to 98% of which are singletons. The source was CD4+ T cells from blood, collected before the transplant. All receptors derive from a human donor who received a combined kidney and bone marrow transplant. The CDR3 runs from the conserved cysteine through the conserved F or W. Fields, in order: D gene, V gene, J gene, clone size, CDR3 protein, CDR3 DNA. The D gene is left open where the match is weak. Rows give clone size only sometimes, using once, few, many, or a class for an expanded clone.

d_call: -
v_call: TRBV6-5
j_call: TRBJ1-2
clone_size: -
cdr3_aa: CASSPTGIYGYTF
cdr3_nt: TGTGCCAGCAGCCCCACGGGTATCTATGGCTACACCTTC

d_call: -
v_call: TRBV19
j_call: TRBJ1-1
clone_size: -
cdr3_aa: CASSWAEGRTEAFF
cdr3_nt: TGTGCCAGTTCTTGGGCCGAGGGCCGGACTGAAGCTTTCTTT

d_call: TRBD2
v_call: TRBV2
j_call: TRBJ2-1
clone_size: once
cdr3_aa: CAYGTSGGRYNEQFF
cdr3_nt: TGCGCTTACGGGACTAGCGGGGGACGATACAATGAGCAGTTCTTC

d_call: -
v_call: TRBV27
j_call: TRBJ2-3
clone_size: -
cdr3_aa: CASSLGGDTDTQYF
cdr3_nt: TGTGCCAGCAGTTTAGGCGGGGATACAGATACGCAGTATTTT

d_call: -
v_call: TRBV9
j_call: TRBJ2-2
clone_size: -
cdr3_aa: CASSLGGTGELFF
cdr3_nt: TGTGCCAGCAGCCTCGGGGGCACCGGGGAGCTGTTTTTT

d_call: -
v_call: TRBV5-1
j_call: TRBJ1-4
clone_size: once
cdr3_aa: CASSQQGLDNEKLFF
cdr3_nt: TGCGCCAGCAGCCAGCAGGGACTGGATAATGAAAAACTGTTTTTT

d_call: -
v_call: TRBV25-1
j_call: TRBJ2-1
clone_size: -
cdr3_aa: CASSESSSYNEQFF
cdr3_nt: TGTGCCAGCAGTGAGTCGAGTTCGTACAATGAGCAGTTCTTC

d_call: TRBD2
v_call: TRBV29-1
j_call: TRBJ2-5
clone_size: -
cdr3_aa: CSVLAGGQETQYF
cdr3_nt: TGCAGCGTCCTAGCGGGAGGGCAAGAGACCCAGTACTTC

d_call: -
v_call: TRBV6-1
j_call: TRBJ1-4
clone_size: -
cdr3_aa: CASTNGGVGEKLFF
cdr3_nt: TGTGCCAGCACCAATGGCGGGGTGGGGGAAAAACTGTTTTTT

d_call: -
v_call: TRBV18
j_call: TRBJ2-3
clone_size: -
cdr3_aa: CASSHGLVSRTDTQYF
cdr3_nt: TGTGCCAGCTCACACGGCCTAGTTTCCCGCACAGATACGCAGTATTTT

d_call: -
v_call: TRBV29-1
j_call: TRBJ1-3
clone_size: once
cdr3_aa: CSVVRGGGNTIYF
cdr3_nt: TGCAGCGTTGTTCGGGGTGGTGGAAACACCATATATTTT

d_call: -
v_call: TRBV11-2
j_call: TRBJ1-1
clone_size: -
cdr3_aa: CASSSYRGTEAFF
cdr3_nt: TGTGCCAGCAGCTCGTATAGGGGGACTGAAGCTTTCTTT

d_call: -
v_call: TRBV6-5
j_call: TRBJ1-1
clone_size: -
cdr3_aa: CASSLQGEGTEAFF
cdr3_nt: TGTGCCAGCAGCCTACAGGGCGAGGGCACTGAAGCTTTCTTT

d_call: TRBD1
v_call: TRBV2
j_call: TRBJ1-2
clone_size: -
cdr3_aa: CASSTGEVWGYTF
cdr3_nt: TGTGCCAGCAGTACAGGGGAAGTGTGGGGCTACACCTTC

d_call: TRBD2
v_call: TRBV5-1
j_call: TRBJ2-3
clone_size: -
cdr3_aa: CASSSGGLLGTDTQYF
cdr3_nt: TGCGCCAGCAGTAGCGGGGGGCTTCTCGGCACAGATACGCAGTATTTT

d_call: TRBD1
v_call: TRBV6-1
j_call: TRBJ2-7
clone_size: -
cdr3_aa: CASSERGTGIYEQYF
cdr3_nt: TGTGCCAGCAGTGAAAGAGGGACAGGTATCTACGAGCAGTACTTC

d_call: TRBD1
v_call: TRBV5-4
j_call: TRBJ1-1
clone_size: -
cdr3_aa: CASSLQGPHTEAFF
cdr3_nt: TGTGCCAGCAGCCTACAGGGGCCGCACACTGAAGCTTTCTTT

d_call: -
v_call: TRBV6-5
j_call: TRBJ1-4
clone_size: -
cdr3_aa: CASSAREATNEKLFF
cdr3_nt: TGTGCCAGCAGTGCCAGGGAGGCAACTAATGAAAAACTGTTTTTT

d_call: -
v_call: TRBV7-9
j_call: TRBJ1-2
clone_size: -
cdr3_aa: CASSLAISSGDARYGYTF
cdr3_nt: TGTGCCAGCAGCTTAGCCATTAGTTCAGGGGACGCCCGCTATGGCTACACCTTC

d_call: TRBD2
v_call: TRBV10-1
j_call: TRBJ2-4
clone_size: -
cdr3_aa: CASKTGTSSFRKAKNIQYF
cdr3_nt: TGCGCCAGCAAGACAGGGACTAGCAGCTTCAGGAAAGCCAAAAACATTCAGTACTTC

d_call: -
v_call: TRBV18
j_call: TRBJ1-2
clone_size: -
cdr3_aa: CASSPGFEGAVGYGYTF
cdr3_nt: TGTGCCAGCTCACCAGGTTTTGAGGGAGCCGTAGGCTATGGCTACACCTTC

d_call: TRBD1
v_call: TRBV5-4
j_call: TRBJ2-1
clone_size: once
cdr3_aa: CASSLGGDSNEQFF
cdr3_nt: TGTGCCAGCAGCTTGGGAGGGGACAGCAATGAGCAGTTCTTC

d_call: TRBD1
v_call: TRBV19
j_call: TRBJ1-6
clone_size: -
cdr3_aa: CASSEQGDTYNSPLHF
cdr3_nt: TGTGCCAGTAGTGAACAGGGGGACACCTATAATTCACCCCTCCACTTT

d_call: -
v_call: TRBV7-2
j_call: TRBJ2-3
clone_size: -
cdr3_aa: CASKRRGHPTDTQYF
cdr3_nt: TGTGCCAGCAAACGAAGGGGACACCCTACAGATACGCAGTATTTT

d_call: TRBD1
v_call: TRBV18
j_call: TRBJ1-3
clone_size: -
cdr3_aa: CASSGQGYSGNTIYF
cdr3_nt: TGTGCCAGCTCAGGACAGGGCTACTCTGGAAACACCATATATTTT

d_call: -
v_call: TRBV5-5
j_call: TRBJ1-4
clone_size: -
cdr3_aa: CASSLLGEQREKLFF
cdr3_nt: TGTGCCAGCAGCTTGTTAGGGGAACAAAGGGAAAAACTGTTTTTT

d_call: -
v_call: TRBV28
j_call: TRBJ2-7
clone_size: -
cdr3_aa: CASSLRGPTYEQYF
cdr3_nt: TGTGCCAGCAGTTTAAGGGGCCCAACCTACGAGCAGTACTTC

d_call: -
v_call: TRBV29-1
j_call: TRBJ1-5
clone_size: -
cdr3_aa: CSVRFGGQPQHF
cdr3_nt: TGCAGCGTCCGCTTCGGGGGTCAGCCCCAGCATTTT

d_call: -
v_call: TRBV7-6
j_call: TRBJ1-4
clone_size: -
cdr3_aa: CASSLKTARNEKLFF
cdr3_nt: TGTGCCAGCAGCTTAAAGACAGCAAGGAATGAAAAACTGTTTTTT

d_call: -
v_call: TRBV4-2
j_call: TRBJ1-2
clone_size: -
cdr3_aa: CASSQDIARGRGYGYTF
cdr3_nt: TGTGCCAGCAGCCAAGACATAGCCAGGGGACGGGGCTATGGCTACACCTTC

d_call: TRBD2
v_call: TRBV30
j_call: TRBJ2-1
clone_size: -
cdr3_aa: CAWSVKLAGGNEQFF
cdr3_nt: TGTGCCTGGAGTGTCAAACTAGCGGGGGGGAATGAGCAGTTCTTC

d_call: -
v_call: TRBV12-1
j_call: TRBJ1-1
clone_size: -
cdr3_aa: CASSPSDSRAEAFF
cdr3_nt: TGTGCCAGCAGCCCCTCGGACAGCAGGGCTGAAGCTTTCTTT

d_call: TRBD2
v_call: TRBV7-3
j_call: TRBJ2-1
clone_size: -
cdr3_aa: CASSSGTSGYNEQFF
cdr3_nt: TGTGCCAGCAGCTCCGGGACTAGCGGCTACAATGAGCAGTTCTTC

d_call: -
v_call: TRBV9
j_call: TRBJ1-2
clone_size: -
cdr3_aa: CASSVATVTGSFPFNYGYTF
cdr3_nt: TGTGCCAGCAGCGTAGCTACCGTTACAGGGTCTTTTCCCTTTAACTATGGCTACACCTTC

d_call: -
v_call: TRBV5-6
j_call: TRBJ2-7
clone_size: -
cdr3_aa: CASSLLGPTYEQYF
cdr3_nt: TGTGCCAGCAGCTTGTTGGGGCCGACCTACGAGCAGTACTTC

d_call: -
v_call: TRBV5-1
j_call: TRBJ1-1
clone_size: -
cdr3_aa: CASSLGTVMNTEAFF
cdr3_nt: TGCGCCAGCAGCTTGGGGACAGTGATGAACACTGAAGCTTTCTTT

d_call: -
v_call: TRBV30
j_call: TRBJ1-5
clone_size: -
cdr3_aa: CAWSPGRGVRSNQPQHF
cdr3_nt: TGTGCCTGGAGTCCCGGGAGGGGGGTTCGTAGCAATCAGCCCCAGCATTTT

d_call: -
v_call: TRBV19
j_call: TRBJ1-2
clone_size: -
cdr3_aa: CASSIRHLNYGYTF
cdr3_nt: TGTGCCAGTAGTATCAGGCACCTTAACTATGGCTACACCTTC

d_call: -
v_call: TRBV5-1
j_call: TRBJ2-5
clone_size: once
cdr3_aa: CASSPTGLRETQYF
cdr3_nt: TGCGCCAGCAGCCCGACAGGTCTTAGAGAGACCCAGTACTTC

d_call: -
v_call: TRBV28
j_call: TRBJ2-5
clone_size: -
cdr3_aa: CASREGYQETQYF
cdr3_nt: TGTGCCAGCAGAGAGGGATACCAAGAGACCCAGTACTTC

d_call: -
v_call: TRBV28
j_call: TRBJ1-4
clone_size: -
cdr3_aa: CASSLDRLAEKLFF
cdr3_nt: TGTGCCAGCAGCCTTGACAGGCTCGCCGAAAAACTGTTTTTT

d_call: -
v_call: TRBV10-3
j_call: TRBJ2-1
clone_size: once
cdr3_aa: CATIPDWASYNEQFF
cdr3_nt: TGTGCCACCATTCCGGATTGGGCGAGCTACAATGAGCAGTTCTTC

d_call: TRBD2
v_call: TRBV19
j_call: TRBJ2-3
clone_size: -
cdr3_aa: CASSTGSGAGDTQYF
cdr3_nt: TGTGCCAGTAGTACGGGTAGCGGGGCGGGGGATACGCAGTATTTT

d_call: -
v_call: TRBV7-3
j_call: TRBJ2-1
clone_size: -
cdr3_aa: CASSKMAPGDGYNEQFF
cdr3_nt: TGTGCCAGCAGCAAGATGGCGCCGGGAGACGGTTACAATGAGCAGTTCTTC

d_call: -
v_call: TRBV28
j_call: TRBJ1-1
clone_size: -
cdr3_aa: CASSFGGGTEAFF
cdr3_nt: TGTGCCAGCAGTTTTGGGGGGGGCACTGAAGCTTTCTTT

d_call: TRBD2
v_call: TRBV28
j_call: TRBJ2-1
clone_size: -
cdr3_aa: CASSFERGLRDEQFF
cdr3_nt: TGTGCCAGCAGTTTCGAGCGGGGTTTGCGGGATGAGCAGTTCTTC

d_call: -
v_call: TRBV9
j_call: TRBJ1-2
clone_size: -
cdr3_aa: CASTGGLVYGYTF
cdr3_nt: TGTGCCAGCACAGGAGGACTTGTCTATGGCTACACCTTC

d_call: TRBD2
v_call: TRBV7-9
j_call: TRBJ2-7
clone_size: -
cdr3_aa: CASSRTSDSYEQYF
cdr3_nt: TGTGCCAGCAGCCGGACTAGCGACTCCTACGAGCAGTACTTC

d_call: TRBD1
v_call: TRBV5-5
j_call: TRBJ2-7
clone_size: -
cdr3_aa: CASSSGPGTGLYEQYF
cdr3_nt: TGTGCCAGCAGCTCTGGCCCCGGGACAGGGCTCTACGAGCAGTACTTC

d_call: -
v_call: TRBV7-3
j_call: TRBJ1-1
clone_size: -
cdr3_aa: CASSFTGNTEAFF
cdr3_nt: TGTGCCAGCAGTTTCACAGGGAACACTGAAGCTTTCTTT

d_call: TRBD2
v_call: TRBV10-3
j_call: TRBJ2-1
clone_size: -
cdr3_aa: CAIGLAGLPFF
cdr3_nt: TGTGCCATTGGACTAGCGGGACTCCCGTTCTTC

d_call: TRBD1
v_call: TRBV4-1
j_call: TRBJ2-7
clone_size: -
cdr3_aa: CASGRTGDYEQYF
cdr3_nt: TGCGCCAGCGGTCGGACAGGGGACTACGAGCAGTACTTC

d_call: -
v_call: TRBV7-3
j_call: TRBJ2-1
clone_size: -
cdr3_aa: CASSLVRGSYNEQFF
cdr3_nt: TGTGCCAGCAGCTTAGTCAGGGGATCCTACAATGAGCAGTTCTTC

d_call: -
v_call: TRBV29-1
j_call: TRBJ2-1
clone_size: -
cdr3_aa: CSVGWAGALNEQFF
cdr3_nt: TGCAGCGTTGGCTGGGCGGGGGCCCTCAATGAGCAGTTCTTC

d_call: -
v_call: TRBV29-1
j_call: TRBJ1-5
clone_size: -
cdr3_aa: CSVRQERNQPQHF
cdr3_nt: TGCAGCGTGAGACAGGAACGCAATCAGCCCCAGCATTTT